This T cell receptor (beta chain) was observed in a study of OX40 agonist ivuxolimab in advanced cancers. In the study overall: Patients received ivuxolimab, an intravenous treatment, every 2 weeks at 0.01 to 10 mg/kg.

A remark on this clone: Its antigen is not identified.

Repertoires were generated with immunoSEQ multiplex PCR, while TCRdb's copy carries only in-frame clones and drops some. The sample includes about 70,000 clones, around 80% of them seen just once. Points from the study as a whole: CD8+ T cells were the subset that, on average, had more expanded clones than CD4+.

V dropped 2 bases and J dropped 4; count of bases not matched to a gene: 7. CDR3 length equals 16 residues. Germline V gene lookup returns CDR1 MGHDK and CDR2 SYGVNS. This sequence originates from an adult with an advanced solid tumor such as melanoma, head and neck, liver or kidney cancer. The chain couples TRBV25-1 to TRBJ1-3, with 8 bases fitting TRBD1. The sample in question was CD4+ or CD8+ T cells sorted from blood, obtained in a trial of the OX40 agonist ivuxolimab. The DNA for the CDR3 is TGTGCCAGCAGTGAAAGAACACAGGGGGAAGGAAACACCATATATTTT. It translates to CASSERTQGEGNTIYF.